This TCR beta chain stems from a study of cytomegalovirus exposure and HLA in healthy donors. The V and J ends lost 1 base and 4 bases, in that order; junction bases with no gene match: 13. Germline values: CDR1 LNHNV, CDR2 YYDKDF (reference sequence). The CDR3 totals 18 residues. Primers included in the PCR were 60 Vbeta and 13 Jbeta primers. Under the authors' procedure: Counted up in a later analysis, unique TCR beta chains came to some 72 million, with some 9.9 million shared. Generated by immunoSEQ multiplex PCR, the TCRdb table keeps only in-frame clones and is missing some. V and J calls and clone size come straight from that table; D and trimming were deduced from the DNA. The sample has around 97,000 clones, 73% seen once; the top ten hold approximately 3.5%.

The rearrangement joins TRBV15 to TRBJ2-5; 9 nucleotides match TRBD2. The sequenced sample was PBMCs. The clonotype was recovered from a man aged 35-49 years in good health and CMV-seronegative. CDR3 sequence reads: CATSRGNVAGGNLETQYF. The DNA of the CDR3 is TGTGCCACCAGCAGAGGGAACGTCGCGGGGGGGAACCTAGAGACCCAGTACTTC.